This passage covers 8 T cell receptor beta chains from one sample sequenced in a study of CD8 T cells in Susac syndrome. An input of about 0.45 to 1 ug of RNA was subjected to reverse transcription using random hexamers. TCRdb re-called the immunoSEQ multiplex PCR reads through MiXCR, storing one row per CDR3 protein. The top ten clones hold around 0.079% of a sample with some 200,000 distinct CDR3 sequences, 75% to 95% of them seen once. Sample: CD4+ T cells from PBMCs. These receptors came from a human donor with Susac syndrome.

The J gene is TRBJ2-7, the V gene TRBV29-1; 8 bases fit TRBD2. The CDR3 runs to 12 residues. J gave up 2 bases and V 5 bases, and 2 bases lay outside the gene matches. Germline CDR1 is SQVTM and CDR2 is ANQGSEA. Here the CDR3 reads CSVTSGTYEQYF. The CDR3 nucleotides read TGCAGCGTTACTAGCGGAACCTACGAGCAGTACTTC.

This clonotype was detected only once. The rearrangement uses TRBV12-2 and TRBJ2-3. TRBV12-2 is shown as a pseudogene. This CDR3 has 13 residues. CDR3 residues: CASRHPKGDTQYF. The CDR3 nucleotides are TGTGCAAGTCGTCACCCCAAAGGAGATACGCAGTATTTT.

The genes are TRBV28 and TRBJ2-7, with D perhaps TRBD1 or TRBD2 (5 bases each). Germline loops: CDR1 MDHEN, CDR2 SYDVKM. The CDR3 totals 12 residues. The chain's CDR3 is CTSGLTGYEQYF. CDR3 nucleotide sequence: TGTACCTCGGGGCTGACGGGCTACGAGCAGTACTTC.

This sequence joins TRBV28 and TRBJ1-2; tentatively, D is TRBD1 (6 bases). Germline lookup yields CDR1 MDHEN and CDR2 SYDVKM. Trimming stripped 6 bases from V and 7 bases from J, with 15 bases between. The CDR3 is 13 amino acids. The CDR3 sequence is CASRSPGTSGYTF. The DNA of the CDR3 is TGTGCCAGCAGATCCCCCGGGACATCTGGCTACACCTTC.

The chain is built from TRBV28 and TRBJ1-2; D uncertain. The V end was cut by 5 bases, the J end by 0 bases, with 13 bases between. CDR1 is MDHEN and CDR2 is SYDVKM in the germline V gene. The CDR3 sequence is 15 residues long. In DNA, the CDR3 is TGTGCCAGCAGTCGATCCTTGGGTCCTAACTATGGCTACACCTTC. It translates to CASSRSLGPNYGYTF.

This chain links TRBV6-5 with TRBJ2-1; TRBD2 matches at 8 bases. After removal of 7 bases from V and 8 bases from J, the junction contained 16 bases not matched to a gene. The CDR3 sequence is 16 residues long. CDR1 is MNHEY and CDR2 is SVGAGI in the germline V gene. CDR3 protein: CASIKRALAARDEQFF. For the CDR3, the DNA is TGTGCCAGCATTAAAAGGGCACTAGCGGCAAGGGATGAGCAGTTCTTC.

The chain couples TRBV2 to TRBJ2-7, with 12 positions matching TRBD2. The V segment lost 6 bases and the J segment 0 bases; nucleotides outside the gene matches: 24. This CDR3 contains 22 residues. Germline V CDR1 and CDR2: SNHLY, FYNNEI. In nucleotides, the CDR3 is TGTGCCAGCAGCCGACCCGGGACAACCGGGACTAGCGGGCCCCATAGCTCCTACGAGCAGTACTTC. Amino acid sequence: CASSRPGTTGTSGPHSSYEQYF.

To note about this clonotype: In this CDR3 the conserved last residue, phenylalanine or tryptophan, is missing, so a read error is likely. V and J are TRBV7-2 and TRBJ1-5; 7 bases align to TRBD1. J gave up 4 bases and V 2 bases, and 8 bases lay outside the gene matches. CDR3 length equals 16 residues. Germline V gives CDR1 SGHTA, CDR2 FQGNSA. The CDR3 nucleotides read TGTGCCAGCAGCTTATTTGCCACAGGGGTAAATCAGCCCCAGCATTCT. Translation: CASSLFATGVNQPQHS.